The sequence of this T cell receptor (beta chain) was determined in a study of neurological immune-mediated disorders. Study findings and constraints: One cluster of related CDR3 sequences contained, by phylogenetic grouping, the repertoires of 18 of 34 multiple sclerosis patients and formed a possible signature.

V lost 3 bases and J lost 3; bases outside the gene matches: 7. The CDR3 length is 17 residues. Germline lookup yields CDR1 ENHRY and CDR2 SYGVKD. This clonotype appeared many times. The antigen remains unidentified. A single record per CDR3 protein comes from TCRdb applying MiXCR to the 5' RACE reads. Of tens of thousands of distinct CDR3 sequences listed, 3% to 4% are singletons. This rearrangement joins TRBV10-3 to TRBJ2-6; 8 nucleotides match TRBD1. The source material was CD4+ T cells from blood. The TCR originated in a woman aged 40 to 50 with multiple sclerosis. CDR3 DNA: TGTGCCATCAGTGATCGGACAGGGTGGGGTGGGGCCAACGTCCTGACTTTC. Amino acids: CAISDRTGWGGANVLTF.